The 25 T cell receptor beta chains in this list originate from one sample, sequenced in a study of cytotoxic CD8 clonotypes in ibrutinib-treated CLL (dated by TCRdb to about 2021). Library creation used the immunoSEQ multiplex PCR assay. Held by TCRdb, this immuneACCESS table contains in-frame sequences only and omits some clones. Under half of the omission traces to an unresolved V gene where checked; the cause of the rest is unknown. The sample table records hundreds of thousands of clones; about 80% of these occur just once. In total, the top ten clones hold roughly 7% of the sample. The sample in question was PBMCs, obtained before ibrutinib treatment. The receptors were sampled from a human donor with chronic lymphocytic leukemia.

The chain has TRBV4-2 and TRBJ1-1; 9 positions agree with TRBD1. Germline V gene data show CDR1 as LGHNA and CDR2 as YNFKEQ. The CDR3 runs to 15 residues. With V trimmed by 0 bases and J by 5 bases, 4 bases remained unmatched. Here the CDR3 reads CASSQDGTGWTEAFF. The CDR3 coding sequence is TGTGCCAGCAGCCAAGATGGGACAGGGTGGACTGAAGCTTTCTTT.

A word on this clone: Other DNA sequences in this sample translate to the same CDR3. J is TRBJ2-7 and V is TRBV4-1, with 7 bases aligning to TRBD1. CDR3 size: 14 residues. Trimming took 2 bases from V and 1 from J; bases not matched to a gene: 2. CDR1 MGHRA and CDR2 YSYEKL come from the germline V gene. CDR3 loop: CASSQRQGSYEQYF. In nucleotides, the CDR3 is TGCGCCAGCAGCCAAAGACAGGGTTCCTACGAGCAGTACTTC.

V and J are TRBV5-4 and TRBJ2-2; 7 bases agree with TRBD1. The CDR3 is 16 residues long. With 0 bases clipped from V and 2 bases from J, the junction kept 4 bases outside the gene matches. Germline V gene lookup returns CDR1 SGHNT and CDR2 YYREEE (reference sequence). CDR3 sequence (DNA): TGTGCCAGCAGCTTGGGCCGGGACAGCAACACCGGGGAGCTGTTTTTT. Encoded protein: CASSLGRDSNTGELFF.

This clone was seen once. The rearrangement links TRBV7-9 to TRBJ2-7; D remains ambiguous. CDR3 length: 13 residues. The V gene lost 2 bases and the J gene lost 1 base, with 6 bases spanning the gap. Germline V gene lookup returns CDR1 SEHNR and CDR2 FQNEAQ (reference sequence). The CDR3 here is CASSLTPSYEQYF. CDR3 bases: TGTGCCAGCAGCTTAACACCTTCCTACGAGCAGTACTTC.

Here the CDR3 DNA reads TGTGCCAGCAGCGAGCATAGGATGAACACTGAAGCTTTCTTT. Residues: CASSEHRMNTEAFF. The rearrangement links TRBV2 to TRBJ1-1; D not resolved. The CDR3 totals 14 residues. CDR1 is SNHLY and CDR2 is FYNNEI in the germline V gene. V gave up 6 bases and J gave up 0 bases, with 11 bases separating them.

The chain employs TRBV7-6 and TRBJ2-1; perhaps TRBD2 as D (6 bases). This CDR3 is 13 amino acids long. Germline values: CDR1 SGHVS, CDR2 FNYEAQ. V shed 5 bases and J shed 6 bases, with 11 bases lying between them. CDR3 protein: CASSPRGFNEQFF. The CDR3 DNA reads TGTGCCAGCAGCCCCCGGGGGTTCAATGAGCAGTTCTTC. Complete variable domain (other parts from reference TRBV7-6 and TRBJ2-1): GAGVSQSPRYKVTKRGQDVALRCDPISGHVSLYWYRQALGQGPEFLTYFNYEAQQDKSGLPNDRFSAERPEGSISTLTIQRTEQRDSAMYRCASSPRGFNEQFFGPGTRLTVL.

The CDR3: CASSPSAGTEHNEQYF. The CDR3 DNA sequence: TGTGCCAGCTCACCCAGTGCCGGGACAGAACATAACGAGCAGTACTTC. The chain employs TRBV18 and TRBJ2-7; 7 positions match TRBD1. Germline CDR1 and CDR2: KGHSH and LQKENI. The CDR3 consists of 16 residues. The V and J ends lost 3 bases and 5 bases, in that order; junction bases with no gene match: 13.

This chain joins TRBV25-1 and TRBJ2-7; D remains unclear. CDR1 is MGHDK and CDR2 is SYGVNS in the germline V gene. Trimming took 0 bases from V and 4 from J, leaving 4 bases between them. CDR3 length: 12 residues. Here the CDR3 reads CASSEYGYEQYF. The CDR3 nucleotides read TGTGCCAGCAGTGAATATGGGTACGAGCAGTACTTC.

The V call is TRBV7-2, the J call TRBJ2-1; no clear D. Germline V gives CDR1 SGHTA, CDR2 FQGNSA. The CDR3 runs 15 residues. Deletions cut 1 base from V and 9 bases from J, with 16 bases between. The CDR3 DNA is TGTGCCAGCAGCTTAGAGTCCGGCCTTGAGTTTGAGCAGTTCTTC. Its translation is CASSLESGLEFEQFF.

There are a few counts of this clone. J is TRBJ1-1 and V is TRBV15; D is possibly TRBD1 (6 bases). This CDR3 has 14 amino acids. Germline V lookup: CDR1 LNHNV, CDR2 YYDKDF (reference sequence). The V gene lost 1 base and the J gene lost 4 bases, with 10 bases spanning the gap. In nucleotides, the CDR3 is TGTGCCACCAGCAGAGTCGACAGGAGCACTGAAGCTTTCTTT. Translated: CATSRVDRSTEAFF.

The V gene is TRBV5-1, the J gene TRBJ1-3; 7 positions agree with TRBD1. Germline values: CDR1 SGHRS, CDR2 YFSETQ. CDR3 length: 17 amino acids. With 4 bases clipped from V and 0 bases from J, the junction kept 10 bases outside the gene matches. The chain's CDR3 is CASSTTGAMSSGNTIYF. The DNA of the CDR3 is TGCGCCAGCAGCACCACAGGGGCCATGAGCTCTGGAAACACCATATATTTT.

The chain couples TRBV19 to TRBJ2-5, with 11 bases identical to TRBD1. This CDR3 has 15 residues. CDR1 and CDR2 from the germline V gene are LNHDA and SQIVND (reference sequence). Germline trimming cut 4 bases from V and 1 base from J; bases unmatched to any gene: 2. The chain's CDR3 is CASSTGTGGQETQYF. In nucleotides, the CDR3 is TGTGCCAGTAGTACCGGGACAGGGGGCCAAGAGACCCAGTACTTC.

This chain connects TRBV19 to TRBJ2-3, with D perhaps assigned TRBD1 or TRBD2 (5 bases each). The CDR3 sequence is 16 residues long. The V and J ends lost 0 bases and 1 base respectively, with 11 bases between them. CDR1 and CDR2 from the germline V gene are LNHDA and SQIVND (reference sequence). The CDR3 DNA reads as TGTGCCAGTAGTATAGAGGGACGCAAACGCACAGATACGCAGTATTTT. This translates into CASSIEGRKRTDTQYF.

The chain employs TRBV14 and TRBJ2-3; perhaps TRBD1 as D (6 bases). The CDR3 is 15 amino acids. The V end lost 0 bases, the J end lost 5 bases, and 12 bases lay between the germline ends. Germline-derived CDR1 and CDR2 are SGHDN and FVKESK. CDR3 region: CASSQEFTGQDTQYF. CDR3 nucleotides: TGTGCCAGCAGCCAAGAATTCACAGGGCAAGATACGCAGTATTTT.

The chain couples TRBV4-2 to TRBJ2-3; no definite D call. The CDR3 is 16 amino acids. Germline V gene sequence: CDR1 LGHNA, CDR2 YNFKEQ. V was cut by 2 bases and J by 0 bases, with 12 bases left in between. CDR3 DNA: TGTGCCAGCAGCCAACCTGACCTCTCTAGCACAGATACGCAGTATTTT. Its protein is CASSQPDLSSTDTQYF.

Here the CDR3 reads CASSLVRDGSYEQYF. In DNA, the CDR3 is TGTGCCAGCAGCTTGGTCCGGGACGGCTCCTACGAGCAGTACTTC. The gene calls are TRBV7-9 and TRBJ2-7; D may match TRBD1 or TRBD2 (5 bases each). Trimming removed 3 bases from V and 0 bases from J, with 12 bases in between. Looked up from germline, CDR1 is SEHNR and CDR2 is FQNEAQ (reference sequence). This CDR3 spans 15 amino acids.

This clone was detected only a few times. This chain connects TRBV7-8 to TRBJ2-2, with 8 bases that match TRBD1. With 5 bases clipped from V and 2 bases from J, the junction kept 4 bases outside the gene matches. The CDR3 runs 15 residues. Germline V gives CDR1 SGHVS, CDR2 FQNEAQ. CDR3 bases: TGTGCCAGCAGCATCGACAGGGGTAACACCGGGGAGCTGTTTTTT. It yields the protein CASSIDRGNTGELFF. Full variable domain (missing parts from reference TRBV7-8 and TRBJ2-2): GAGVSQSPRYKVAKRGQDVALRCDPISGHVSLFWYQQALGQGPEFLTYFQNEAQLDKSGLPSDRFFAERPEGSVSTLKIQRTQQEDSAVYLCASSIDRGNTGELFFGEGSRLTVL.

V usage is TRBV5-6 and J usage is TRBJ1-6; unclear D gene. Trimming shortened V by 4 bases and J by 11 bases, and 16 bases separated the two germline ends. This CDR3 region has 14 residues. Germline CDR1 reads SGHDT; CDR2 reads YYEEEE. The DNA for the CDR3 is TGTGCCAGCAGCCCACGCGGGAGAGGAACACCCCTCCACTTT. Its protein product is CASSPRGRGTPLHF. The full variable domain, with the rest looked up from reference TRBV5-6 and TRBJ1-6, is DAGVTQSPTHLIKTRGQQVTLRCSPKSGHDTVSWYQQALGQGPQFIFQYYEEEERQRGNFPDRFSGHQFPNYSSELNVNALLLGDSALYLCASSPRGRGTPLHFGNGTRLTVT.

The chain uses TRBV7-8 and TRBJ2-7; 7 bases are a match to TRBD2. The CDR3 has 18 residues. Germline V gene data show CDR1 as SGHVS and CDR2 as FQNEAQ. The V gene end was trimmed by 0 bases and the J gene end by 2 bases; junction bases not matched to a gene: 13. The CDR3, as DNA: TGTGCCAGCAGCTTAGCCTCAGCACTAGCGATTACCCCCTACGAGCAGTACTTC. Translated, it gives CASSLASALAITPYEQYF.

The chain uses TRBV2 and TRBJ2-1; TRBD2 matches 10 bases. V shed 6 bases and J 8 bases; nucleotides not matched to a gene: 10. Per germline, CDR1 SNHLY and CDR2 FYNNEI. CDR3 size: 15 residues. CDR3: CASSFTSGDGDEQFF. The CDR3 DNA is TGTGCCAGCAGCTTTACTAGCGGGGACGGCGATGAGCAGTTCTTC.

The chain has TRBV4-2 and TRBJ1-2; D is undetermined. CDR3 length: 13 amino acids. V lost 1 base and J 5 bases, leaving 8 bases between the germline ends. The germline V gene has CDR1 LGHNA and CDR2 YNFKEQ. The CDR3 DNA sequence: TGTGCCAGCAGCCAAGGGTTTGGGTATGGCTACACCTTC. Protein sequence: CASSQGFGYGYTF.

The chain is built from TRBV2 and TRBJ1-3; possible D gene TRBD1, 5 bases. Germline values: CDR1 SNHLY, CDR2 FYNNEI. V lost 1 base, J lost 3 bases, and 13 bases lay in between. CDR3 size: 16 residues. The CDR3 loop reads CASSEGFGAYGNTIYF. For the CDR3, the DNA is TGTGCCAGCAGTGAAGGTTTTGGGGCTTATGGAAACACCATATATTTT.

Here the CDR3 reads CASSPSGAASYEQYF. The CDR3 DNA sequence: TGTGCCAGCAGCCCCTCGGGGGCAGCCTCCTACGAGCAGTACTTC. V is TRBV9 and J is TRBJ2-7; possibly TRBD1 or TRBD2 for D (6 bases each). Germline V gene sequence: CDR1 SGDLS, CDR2 YYNGEE. V was clipped by 4 bases and J by 0 bases, with 14 bases between them. The CDR3 extends over 15 amino acids.

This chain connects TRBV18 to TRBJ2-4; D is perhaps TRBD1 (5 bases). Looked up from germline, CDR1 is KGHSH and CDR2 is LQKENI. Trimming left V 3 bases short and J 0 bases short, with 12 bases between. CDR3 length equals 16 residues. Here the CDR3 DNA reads TGTGCCAGCTCACCCCAGGGTTCTCTAGCCAAAAACATTCAGTACTTC. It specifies CASSPQGSLAKNIQYF.

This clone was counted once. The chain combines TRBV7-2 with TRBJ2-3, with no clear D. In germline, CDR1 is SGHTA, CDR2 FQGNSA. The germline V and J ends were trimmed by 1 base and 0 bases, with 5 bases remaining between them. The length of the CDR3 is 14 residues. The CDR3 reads CASSLGPSTDTQYF. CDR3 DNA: TGTGCCAGCAGCTTAGGTCCTAGCACAGATACGCAGTATTTT. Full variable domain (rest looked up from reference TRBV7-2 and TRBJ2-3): GAGVSQSPSNKVTEKGKDVELRCDPISGHTALYWYRQSLGQGLEFLIYFQGNSAPDKSGLPSDRFSAERTGGSVSTLTIQRTQQEDSAVYLCASSLGPSTDTQYFGPGTRLTVL.